The clone carrying this T cell receptor (beta chain) was recorded many times. The antigen remains undetermined. The sample originates from a study of T cell repertoires in cytomegalovirus infection. Background on the study: Matching HLA type and CMV infection were both indicated by public TCR beta signatures.

V was trimmed by 5 bases and J by 10 bases, leaving 9 bases between them. This CDR3 region has 12 residues. CDR1 is MDHEN and CDR2 is SYDVKM in the germline V gene. Study findings and constraints: The ex vivo response showed dominance by HLA-C-restricted CMV-specific TCR beta clonotypes. CMV carriers having the relevant HLA were flagged by cumulative public TCR beta family frequency.

Each CDR3 protein gets one entry after TCRdb re-called the reads with MiXCR. The sample holds about 320,000 distinct CDR3 sequences; 8% to 9.5% are singletons and the top ten take 3.5% to 4.5%. The source of this sequence is a human donor in good health (CMV status not recorded). Some clones in this sample may be carry-over from other donors' samples. Sequencing used PBMCs. This chain links TRBV28 with TRBJ1-6; D call uncertain. CDR3 sequence (DNA): TGTGCCAGCAGTCCAACGGGGTCACCCCTCCACTTT. Encoded protein: CASSPTGSPLHF.